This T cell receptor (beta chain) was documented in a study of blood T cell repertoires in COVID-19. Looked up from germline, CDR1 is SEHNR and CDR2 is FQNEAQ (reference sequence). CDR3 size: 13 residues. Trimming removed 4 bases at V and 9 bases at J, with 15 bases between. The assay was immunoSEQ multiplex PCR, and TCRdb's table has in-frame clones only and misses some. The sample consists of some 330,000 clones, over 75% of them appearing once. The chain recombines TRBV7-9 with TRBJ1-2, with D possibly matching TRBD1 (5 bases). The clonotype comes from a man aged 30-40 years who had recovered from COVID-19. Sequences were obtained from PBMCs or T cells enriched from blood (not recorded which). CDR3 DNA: TGTGCCAGCAGCTCCCCGGGACTGGTGAGCTACACCTTC. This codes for CASSSPGLVSYTF.